The rows below give T cell receptor beta chains drawn from one sample of a study of control samples from healthy donors and cancer patients. Sequenced by immunoSEQ multiplex PCR; TCRdb stores in-frame clones only, minus some. The profile covers 55,000 to 75,000 clones, with more than 75% appearing a single time and approximately 2.1% taken by the ten largest. The specimen sequenced was PBMCs. The receptors derive from a woman in her forties or fifties with head and neck cancer. Both conserved end residues are part of each CDR3. The D gene is left open where the match is weak. Not all rows give a size; the values are once, few, many and, for expanded clones, a class.

v_gene,d_gene,abundance,j_gene,CDR3aa,CDR3nt
TRBV28,-,-,TRBJ1-2,CASSEVRYGTNYGYTF,TGTGCCAGCAGTGAGGTTCGGTACGGAACAAACTATGGCTACACCTTC
TRBV5-4,TRBD2,-,TRBJ2-1,CASSLRAGGASYNEQFF,TGTGCCAGCAGCTTGAGAGCGGGGGGAGCCTCCTACAATGAGCAGTTCTTC
TRBV4-2,-,-,TRBJ2-1,CASSQDGAVSYNEQFF,TGTGCCAGCAGCCAAGACGGGGCCGTCTCCTACAATGAGCAGTTCTTC
TRBV7-9,-,-,TRBJ2-1,CASSLVGPGEQFF,TGTGCCAGCAGCTTAGTAGGACCTGGTGAGCAGTTCTTC
TRBV9,TRBD1,-,TRBJ2-7,CASSSTGTGGHEQYF,TGTGCCAGCAGCAGCACCGGGACAGGAGGCCACGAGCAGTACTTC
TRBV5-5,TRBD1,once,TRBJ1-4,CASSSDRANEKLFF,TGTGCCAGCAGCTCGGACAGGGCTAATGAAAAACTGTTTTTT
TRBV5-5,-,-,TRBJ1-5,CASSRDVNQPQHF,TGTGCCAGCAGCCGGGACGTTAATCAGCCCCAGCATTTT
TRBV11-2,-,-,TRBJ2-5,CASTRPGGWAQYF,TGTGCCAGCACCCGCCCCGGAGGATGGGCCCAGTACTTC
TRBV10-1,TRBD2,-,TRBJ2-3,CASSETSGGADTQYF,TGCGCCAGCAGTGAGACTAGCGGGGGGGCGGATACGCAGTATTTT
TRBV7-2,TRBD1,-,TRBJ2-5,CASSSTGTDQETQYF,TGTGCCAGCAGCTCCACCGGGACAGACCAAGAGACCCAGTACTTC
TRBV7-6,-,once,TRBJ2-2,CASSLAQGGIGELFF,TGTGCCAGCAGCTTAGCGCAGGGGGGGATCGGGGAGCTGTTTTTT
TRBV28,-,-,TRBJ1-4,CASSGGGLGKLFF,TGTGCCAGCAGTGGGGGGGGCCTGGGAAAACTGTTTTTT
TRBV2,TRBD1,-,TRBJ1-6,CASSEPGQYNSPLHF,TGTGCCAGCAGTGAACCGGGACAGTATAATTCACCCCTCCACTTT
TRBV9,-,-,TRBJ1-1,CASSVGTGPNTEAFF,TGTGCCAGCAGCGTGGGGACCGGGCCGAACACTGAAGCTTTCTTT
TRBV6-4,-,-,TRBJ2-3,CASSVGTASTDTQYF,TGTGCCAGCAGTGTGGGAACAGCTAGCACAGATACGCAGTATTTT
TRBV11-2,-,-,TRBJ2-5,CASSNQGGQETQYF,TGTGCCAGCAGCAACCAGGGGGGCCAAGAGACCCAGTACTTC
TRBV11-2,TRBD1,-,TRBJ1-1,CASSFGQGASATEAFF,TGTGCCAGCAGCTTTGGACAGGGGGCATCTGCGACTGAAGCTTTCTTT
TRBV5-1,-,-,TRBJ1-1,CASSSGDSLNTEAFF,TGCGCCAGCAGCTCGGGTGACAGCCTGAACACTGAAGCTTTCTTT
TRBV6-1,-,-,TRBJ2-7,CASSDGGLRREQYF,TGTGCCAGCAGTGATGGGGGGCTCCGGAGAGAGCAGTACTTC
TRBV28,TRBD2,-,TRBJ2-5,CASSRTSGGAETQYF,TGTGCCAGCAGTAGGACTAGCGGGGGGGCCGAGACCCAGTACTTC
TRBV6-2/TRBV6-3,-,-,TRBJ2-7,CASSPEDRHLYEQYF,TGTGCCAGCAGCCCAGAGGACCGGCACCTCTACGAGCAGTACTTC
TRBV2,-,-,TRBJ2-5,CASNQIGQSGTQYF,TGTGCCAGCAACCAAATCGGACAGTCAGGAACCCAGTACTTC
TRBV11-3,TRBD2,-,TRBJ2-7,CASSLDAGGGYEQYF,TGTGCCAGCAGCTTAGATGCGGGGGGCGGCTACGAGCAGTACTTC